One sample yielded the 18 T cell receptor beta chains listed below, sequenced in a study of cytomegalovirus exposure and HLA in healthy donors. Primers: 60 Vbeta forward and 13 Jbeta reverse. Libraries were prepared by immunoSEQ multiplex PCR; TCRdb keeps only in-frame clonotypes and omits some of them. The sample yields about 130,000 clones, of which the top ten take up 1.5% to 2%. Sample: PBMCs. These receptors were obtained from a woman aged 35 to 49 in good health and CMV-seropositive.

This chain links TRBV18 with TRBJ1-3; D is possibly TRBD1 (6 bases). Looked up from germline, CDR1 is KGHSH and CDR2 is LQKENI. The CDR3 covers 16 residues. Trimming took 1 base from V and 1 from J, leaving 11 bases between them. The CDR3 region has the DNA TGTGCCAGCTCACCACGATCAGGGGTTTCTGGAAACACCATATATTTT. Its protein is CASSPRSGVSGNTIYF.

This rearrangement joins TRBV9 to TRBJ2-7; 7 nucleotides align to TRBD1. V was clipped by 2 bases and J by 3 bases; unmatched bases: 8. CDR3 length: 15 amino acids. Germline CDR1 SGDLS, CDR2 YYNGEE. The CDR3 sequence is CASSVMTGQNYEQYF. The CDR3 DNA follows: TGTGCCAGCAGCGTGATGACAGGGCAAAACTACGAGCAGTACTTC.

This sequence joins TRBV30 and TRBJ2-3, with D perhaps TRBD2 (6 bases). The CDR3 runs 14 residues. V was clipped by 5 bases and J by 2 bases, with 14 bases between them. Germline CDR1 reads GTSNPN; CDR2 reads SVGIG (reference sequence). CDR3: CAWGKRDFTDTQYF. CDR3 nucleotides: TGTGCCTGGGGGAAACGGGACTTCACAGATACGCAGTATTTT.

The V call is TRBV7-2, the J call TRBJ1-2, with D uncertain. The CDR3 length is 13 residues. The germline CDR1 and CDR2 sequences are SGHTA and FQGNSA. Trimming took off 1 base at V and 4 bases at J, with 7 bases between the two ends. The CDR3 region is CASSLVRSYGYTF. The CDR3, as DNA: TGTGCCAGCAGCTTAGTCAGGTCCTATGGCTACACCTTC.

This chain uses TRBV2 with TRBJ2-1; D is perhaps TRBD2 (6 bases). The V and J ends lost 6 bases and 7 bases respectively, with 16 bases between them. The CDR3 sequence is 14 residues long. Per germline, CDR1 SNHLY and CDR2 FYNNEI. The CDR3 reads CASRSAGGGNEQFF. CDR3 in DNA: TGTGCCAGCAGGTCTGCGGGTGGGGGGAATGAGCAGTTCTTC.

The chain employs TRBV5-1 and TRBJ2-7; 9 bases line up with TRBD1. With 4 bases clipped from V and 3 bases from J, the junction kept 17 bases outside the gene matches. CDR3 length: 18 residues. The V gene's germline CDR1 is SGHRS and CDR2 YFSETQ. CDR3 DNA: TGCGCCAGCAGCATCTATAGGATTACGGGACAGGGCGGCTACGAGCAGTACTTC. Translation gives CASSIYRITGQGGYEQYF. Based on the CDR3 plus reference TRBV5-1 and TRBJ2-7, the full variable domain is KAGVTQTPRYLIKTRGQQVTLSCSPISGHRSVSWYQQTPGQGLQFLFEYFSETQRNKGNFPGRFSGRQFSNSRSEMNVSTLELGDSALYLCASSIYRITGQGGYEQYFGPGTRLTVT.

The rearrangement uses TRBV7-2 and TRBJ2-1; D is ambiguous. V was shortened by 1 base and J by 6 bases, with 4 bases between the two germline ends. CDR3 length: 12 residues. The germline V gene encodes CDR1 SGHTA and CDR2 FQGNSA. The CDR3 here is CASSLVLNEQFF. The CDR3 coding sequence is TGTGCCAGCAGCTTAGTTCTCAATGAGCAGTTCTTC.

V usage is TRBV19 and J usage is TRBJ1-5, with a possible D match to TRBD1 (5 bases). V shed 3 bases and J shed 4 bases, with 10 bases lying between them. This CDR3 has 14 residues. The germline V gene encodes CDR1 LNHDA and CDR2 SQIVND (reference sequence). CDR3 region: CASSILGPNQPQHF. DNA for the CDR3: TGTGCCAGTAGTATTCTGGGGCCGAATCAGCCCCAGCATTTT.

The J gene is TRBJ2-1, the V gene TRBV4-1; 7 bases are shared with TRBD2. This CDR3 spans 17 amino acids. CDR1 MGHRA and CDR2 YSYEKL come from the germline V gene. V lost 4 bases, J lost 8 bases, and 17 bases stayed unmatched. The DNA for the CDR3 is TGCGCCAGCAGCCGGACCCTGGGAGGGGCGACAATCGATGAGCAGTTCTTC. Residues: CASSRTLGGATIDEQFF.

The CDR3 coding sequence is TGCGCCAGCAGTCAGCCGGGACTAGGTCACGAGCAGTACTTC. Translation: CASSQPGLGHEQYF. This rearrangement joins TRBV10-2 to TRBJ2-7; the match to TRBD2 covers 8 bases. The CDR3 contains 14 residues. V dropped 5 bases and J dropped 5; count of bases not matched to a gene: 8. Per the germline V gene, CDR1 is WSHSY and CDR2 is SAAADI.

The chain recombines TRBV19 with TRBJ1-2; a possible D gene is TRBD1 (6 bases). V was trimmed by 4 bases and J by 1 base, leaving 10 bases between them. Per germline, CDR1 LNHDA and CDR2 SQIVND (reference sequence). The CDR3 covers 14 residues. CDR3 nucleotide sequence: TGTGCCAGTAGTACAGACAGGATTAACTATGGCTACACCTTC. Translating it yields CASSTDRINYGYTF.

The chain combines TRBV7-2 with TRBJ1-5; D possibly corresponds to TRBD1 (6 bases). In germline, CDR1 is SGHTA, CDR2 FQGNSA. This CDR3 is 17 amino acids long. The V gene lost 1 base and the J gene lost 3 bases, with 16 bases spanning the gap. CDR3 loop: CASSLESGTIHNQPQHF. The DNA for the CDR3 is TGTGCCAGCAGCTTAGAGTCCGGGACAATTCACAATCAGCCCCAGCATTTT.

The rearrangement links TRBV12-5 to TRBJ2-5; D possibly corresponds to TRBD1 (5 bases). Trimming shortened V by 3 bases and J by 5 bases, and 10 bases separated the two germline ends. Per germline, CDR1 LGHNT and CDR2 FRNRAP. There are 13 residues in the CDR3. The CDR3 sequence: CASGFGSGETQYF. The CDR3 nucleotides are TGTGCTAGTGGTTTTGGGTCAGGGGAGACCCAGTACTTC.

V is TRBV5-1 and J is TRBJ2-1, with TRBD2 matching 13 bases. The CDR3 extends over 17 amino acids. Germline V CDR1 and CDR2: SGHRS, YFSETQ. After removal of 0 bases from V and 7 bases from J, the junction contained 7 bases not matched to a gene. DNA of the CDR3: TGCGCCAGCAGCTTGGAACTAGCGGGAGGGTTGGCGAATGAGCAGTTCTTC. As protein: CASSLELAGGLANEQFF.

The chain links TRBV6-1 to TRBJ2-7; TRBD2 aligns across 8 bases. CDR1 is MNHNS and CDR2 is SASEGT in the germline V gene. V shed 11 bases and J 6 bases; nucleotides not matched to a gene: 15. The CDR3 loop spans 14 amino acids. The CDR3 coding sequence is TGTGCCGGCGCCAAGGGACTAGAAGCCTCCGAGCAGTACTTC. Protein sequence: CAGAKGLEASEQYF.

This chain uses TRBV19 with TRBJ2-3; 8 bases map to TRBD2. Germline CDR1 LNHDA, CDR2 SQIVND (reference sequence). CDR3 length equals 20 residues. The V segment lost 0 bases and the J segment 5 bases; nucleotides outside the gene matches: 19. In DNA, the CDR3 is TGTGCCAGTAGTATAGACGATCCCTCACTAGCGGTGGGTGGACGAGATACGCAGTATTTT. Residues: CASSIDDPSLAVGGRDTQYF.

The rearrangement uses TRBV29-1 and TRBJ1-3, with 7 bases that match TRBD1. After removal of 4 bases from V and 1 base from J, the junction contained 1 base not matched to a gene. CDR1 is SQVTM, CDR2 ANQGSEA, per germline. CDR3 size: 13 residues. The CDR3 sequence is CSVAGGSGNTIYF. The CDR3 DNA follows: TGCAGCGTTGCAGGGGGATCTGGAAACACCATATATTTT.

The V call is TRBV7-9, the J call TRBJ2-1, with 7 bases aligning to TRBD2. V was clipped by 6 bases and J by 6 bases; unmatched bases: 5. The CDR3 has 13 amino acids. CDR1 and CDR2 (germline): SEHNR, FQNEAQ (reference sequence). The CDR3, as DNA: TGTGCCAGCAGGGTACTAGCGATCAATGAGCAGTTCTTC. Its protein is CASRVLAINEQFF.